This T cell receptor (beta chain) is from a study of T-cell reconstitution after alpha-beta-depleted transplantation in children. This CDR3 is built from 16 residues. Germline assignment: CDR1 SGHTA and CDR2 FQGTGA. Trimming pared 4 bases from V and 1 base from J, leaving 15 bases between. The sample holds many counts of this clonotype. The TCRbeta library incorporated unique molecular identifiers. TCRdb passed the PCR reads through MiXCR, listing each CDR3 protein once. The sample yields fewer than 700,000 distinct CDR3 sequences, 10% to 15% seen once. The input for sequencing was PBMCs, mostly from graft donor cells, taken 360 days after TCRalphabeta/CD19-depleted stem cell transplant. This clonotype originated in a male patient under 18 who had a stem cell transplant for acute myeloid leukemia, so the T cells may come from the graft donor. The V gene is TRBV7-3, the J gene TRBJ2-3; the D gene could be TRBD1 or TRBD2 (5 bases each). The CDR3 region is CASSSSLLGGTDTQYF. CDR3 nucleotide sequence: TGTGCCAGCAGCTCCAGCCTACTAGGGGGCACAGATACGCAGTATTTT.